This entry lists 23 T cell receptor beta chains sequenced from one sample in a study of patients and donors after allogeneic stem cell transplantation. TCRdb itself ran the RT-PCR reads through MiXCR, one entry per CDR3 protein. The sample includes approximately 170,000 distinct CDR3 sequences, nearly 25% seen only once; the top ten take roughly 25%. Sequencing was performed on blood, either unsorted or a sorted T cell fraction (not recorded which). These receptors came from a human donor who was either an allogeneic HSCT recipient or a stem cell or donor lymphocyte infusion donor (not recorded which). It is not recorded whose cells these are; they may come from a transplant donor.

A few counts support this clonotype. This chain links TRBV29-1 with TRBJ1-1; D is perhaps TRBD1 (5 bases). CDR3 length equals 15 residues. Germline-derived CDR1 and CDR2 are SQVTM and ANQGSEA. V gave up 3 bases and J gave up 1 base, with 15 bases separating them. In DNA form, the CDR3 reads TGCAGCGTTGATCAAACGGGAACAGGGAACACTGAAGCTTTCTTT. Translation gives CSVDQTGTGNTEAFF.

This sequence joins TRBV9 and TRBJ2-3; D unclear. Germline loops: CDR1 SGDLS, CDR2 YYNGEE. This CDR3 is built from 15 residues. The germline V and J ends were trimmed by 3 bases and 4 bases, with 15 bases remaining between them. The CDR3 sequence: CASSATPSESDTQYF. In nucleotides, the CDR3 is TGTGCCAGCAGCGCGACCCCGTCGGAATCAGATACGCAGTATTTT. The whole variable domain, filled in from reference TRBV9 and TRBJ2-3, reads DSGVTQTPKHLITATGQRVTLRCSPRSGDLSVYWYQQSLDQGLQFLIQYYNGEERAKGNILERFSAQQFPDLHSELNLSSLELGDSALYFCASSATPSESDTQYFGPGTRLTVL.

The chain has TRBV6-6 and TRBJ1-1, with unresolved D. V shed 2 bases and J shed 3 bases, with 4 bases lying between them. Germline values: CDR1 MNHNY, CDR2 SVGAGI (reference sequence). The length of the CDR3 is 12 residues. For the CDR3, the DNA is TGTGCCAGCAGTTACGGTGACACTGAAGCTTTCTTT. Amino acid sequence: CASSYGDTEAFF.

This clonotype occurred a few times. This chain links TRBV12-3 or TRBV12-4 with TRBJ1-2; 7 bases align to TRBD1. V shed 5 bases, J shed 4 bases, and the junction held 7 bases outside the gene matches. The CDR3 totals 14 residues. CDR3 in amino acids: CASSNNRGSYGYTF. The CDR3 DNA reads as TGTGCCAGCAGTAATAACAGGGGTTCCTATGGCTACACCTTC.

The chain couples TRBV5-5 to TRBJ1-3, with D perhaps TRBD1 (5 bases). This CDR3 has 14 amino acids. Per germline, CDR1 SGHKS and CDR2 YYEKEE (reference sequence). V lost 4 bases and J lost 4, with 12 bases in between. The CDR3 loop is CASSREGSGNTIYF. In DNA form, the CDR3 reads TGTGCCAGCAGCCGCGAGGGGAGCGGAAACACCATATATTTT. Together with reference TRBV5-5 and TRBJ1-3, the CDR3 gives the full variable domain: DAGVTQSPTHLIKTRGQQVTLRCSPISGHKSVSWYQQVLGQGPQFIFQYYEKEERGRGNFPDRFSARQFPNYSSELNVNALLLGDSALYLCASSREGSGNTIYFGEGSWLTVV.

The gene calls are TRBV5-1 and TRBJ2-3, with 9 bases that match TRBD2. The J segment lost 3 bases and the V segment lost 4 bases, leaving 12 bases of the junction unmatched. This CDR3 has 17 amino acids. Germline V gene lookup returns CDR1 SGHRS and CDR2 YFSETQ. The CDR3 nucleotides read TGCGCCAGCAGCCTCTACGGGACTAGCTTGTTAACAGATACGCAGTATTTT. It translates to CASSLYGTSLLTDTQYF. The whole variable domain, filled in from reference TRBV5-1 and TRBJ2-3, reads KAGVTQTPRYLIKTRGQQVTLSCSPISGHRSVSWYQQTPGQGLQFLFEYFSETQRNKGNFPGRFSGRQFSNSRSEMNVSTLELGDSALYLCASSLYGTSLLTDTQYFGPGTRLTVL.

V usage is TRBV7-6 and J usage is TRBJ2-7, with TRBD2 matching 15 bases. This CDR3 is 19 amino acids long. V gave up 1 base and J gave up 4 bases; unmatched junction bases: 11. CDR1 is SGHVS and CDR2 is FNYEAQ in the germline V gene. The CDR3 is CASSLVWGYGTSGRYEQYF. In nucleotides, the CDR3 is TGTGCCAGCAGCTTAGTCTGGGGTTATGGGACTAGCGGGAGGTACGAGCAGTACTTC.

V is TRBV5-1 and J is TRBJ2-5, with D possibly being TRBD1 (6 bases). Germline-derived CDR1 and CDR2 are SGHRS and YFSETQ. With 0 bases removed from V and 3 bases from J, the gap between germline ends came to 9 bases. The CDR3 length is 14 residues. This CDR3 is CASSLVEGEETQYF. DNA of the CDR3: TGCGCCAGCAGCTTGGTCGAGGGGGAAGAGACCCAGTACTTC.

This CDR3 is CASSPRVPPPFYEQYF. DNA for the CDR3: TGCGCCAGCAGCCCCAGGGTCCCCCCGCCCTTTTACGAGCAGTACTTC. The chain has TRBV5-1 and TRBJ2-7; D perhaps matches TRBD1 (5 bases). Germline V lookup: CDR1 SGHRS, CDR2 YFSETQ. This CDR3 is built from 16 residues. Trimming cost V 4 bases and J 4 bases, with 21 bases left between them.

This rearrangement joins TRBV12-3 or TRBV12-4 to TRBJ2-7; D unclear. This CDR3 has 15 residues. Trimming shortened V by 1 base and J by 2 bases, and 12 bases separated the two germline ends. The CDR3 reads CASSLVWSRTYEQYF. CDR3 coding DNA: TGTGCCAGCAGTTTAGTGTGGTCCAGGACCTACGAGCAGTACTTC.

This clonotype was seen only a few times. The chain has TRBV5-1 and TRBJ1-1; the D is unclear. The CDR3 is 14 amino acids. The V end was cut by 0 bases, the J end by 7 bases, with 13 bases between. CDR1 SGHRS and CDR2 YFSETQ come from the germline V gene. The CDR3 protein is CASSLVQSQREAFF. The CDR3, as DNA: TGCGCCAGCAGCTTGGTCCAGTCCCAACGTGAAGCTTTCTTT.

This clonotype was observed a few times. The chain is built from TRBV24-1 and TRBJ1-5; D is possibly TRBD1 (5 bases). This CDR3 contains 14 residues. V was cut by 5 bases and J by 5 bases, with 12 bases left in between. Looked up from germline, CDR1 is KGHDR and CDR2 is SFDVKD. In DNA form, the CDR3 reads TGTGCCACCAGTGGAGTAGGGGTGGATCAGCCCCAGCATTTT. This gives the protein CATSGVGVDQPQHF.

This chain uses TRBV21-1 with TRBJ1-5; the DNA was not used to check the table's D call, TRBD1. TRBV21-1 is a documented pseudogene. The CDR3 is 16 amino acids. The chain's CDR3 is CASSKEGVARNQPQHF. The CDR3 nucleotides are TGTGCCAGCAGCAAAGAGGGAGTGGCGCGCAATCAGCCCCAGCATTTT.

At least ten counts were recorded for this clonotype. The CDR3: CASSFGGRGSNQPQHF. The CDR3 DNA reads as TGTGCCAGCAGCTTCGGAGGGAGAGGGAGCAATCAGCCCCAGCATTTT. The chain carries TRBV7-2 and TRBJ1-5, with unresolved D. The CDR3 runs to 16 residues. With 3 bases removed from V and 1 base from J, the gap between germline ends came to 13 bases. Germline lookup yields CDR1 SGHTA and CDR2 FQGNSA.

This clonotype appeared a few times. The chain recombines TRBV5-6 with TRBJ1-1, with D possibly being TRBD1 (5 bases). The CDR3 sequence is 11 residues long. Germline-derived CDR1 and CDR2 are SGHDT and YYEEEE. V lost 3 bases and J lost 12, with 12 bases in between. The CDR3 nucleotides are TGTGCCAGCAGCTCAAGTGGGACCTCTTTCTTT. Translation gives CASSSSGTSFF.

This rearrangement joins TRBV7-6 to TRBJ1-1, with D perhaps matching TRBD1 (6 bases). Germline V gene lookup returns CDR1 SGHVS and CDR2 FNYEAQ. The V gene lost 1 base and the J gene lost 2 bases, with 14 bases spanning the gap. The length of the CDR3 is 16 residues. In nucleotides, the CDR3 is TGTGCCAGCAGCTTAGAGCCGGACAGATACAACACTGAAGCTTTCTTT. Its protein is CASSLEPDRYNTEAFF.

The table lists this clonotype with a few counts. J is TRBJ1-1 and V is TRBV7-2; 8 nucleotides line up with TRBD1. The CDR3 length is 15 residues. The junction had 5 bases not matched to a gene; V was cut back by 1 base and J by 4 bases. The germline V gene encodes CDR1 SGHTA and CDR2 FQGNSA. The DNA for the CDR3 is TGTGCCAGCAGCTTAGGGCACACAGGGGGCACTGAAGCTTTCTTT. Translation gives CASSLGHTGGTEAFF.

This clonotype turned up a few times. CDR3 sequence reads: CASKQLLSDTQYF. The CDR3 nucleotides are TGTGCCAGCAAACAGTTGCTTTCTGATACGCAGTATTTT. The chain recombines TRBV27 with TRBJ2-3; the D is unclear. V dropped 7 bases and J dropped 6 bases, with 14 bases sitting between them. Germline CDR1 is MNHEY and CDR2 is SMNVEV (reference sequence). CDR3 length: 13 amino acids.

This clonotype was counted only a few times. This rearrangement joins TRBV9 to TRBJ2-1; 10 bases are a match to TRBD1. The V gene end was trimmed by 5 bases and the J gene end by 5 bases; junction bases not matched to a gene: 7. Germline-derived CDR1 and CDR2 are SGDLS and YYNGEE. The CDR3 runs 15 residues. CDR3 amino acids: CASSAGQGLDNEQFF. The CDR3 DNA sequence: TGTGCCAGCAGTGCGGGACAGGGGTTAGACAATGAGCAGTTCTTC.

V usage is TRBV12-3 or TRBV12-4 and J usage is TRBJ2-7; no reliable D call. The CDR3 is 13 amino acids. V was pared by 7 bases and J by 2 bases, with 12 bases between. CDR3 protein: CASKGGGAYEQYF. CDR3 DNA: TGTGCCAGCAAGGGCGGTGGGGCCTACGAGCAGTACTTC.

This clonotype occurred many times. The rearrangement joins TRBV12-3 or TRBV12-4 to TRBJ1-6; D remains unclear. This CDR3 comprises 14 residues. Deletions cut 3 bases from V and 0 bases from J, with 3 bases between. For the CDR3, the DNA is TGTGCCAGCAGTTTGGGCTCCTATAATTCACCCCTCCACTTT. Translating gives CASSLGSYNSPLHF.

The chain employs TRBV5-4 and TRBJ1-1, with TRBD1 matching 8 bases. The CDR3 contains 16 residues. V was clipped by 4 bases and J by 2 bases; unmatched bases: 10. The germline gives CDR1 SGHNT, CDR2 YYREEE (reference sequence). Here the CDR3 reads CASSPLGGTGNTEAFF. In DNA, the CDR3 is TGTGCCAGCAGCCCCCTGGGCGGGACAGGAAACACTGAAGCTTTCTTT.

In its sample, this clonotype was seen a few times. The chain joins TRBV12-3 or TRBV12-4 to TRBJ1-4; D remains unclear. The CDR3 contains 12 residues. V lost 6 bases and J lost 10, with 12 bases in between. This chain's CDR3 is CASRPELGKLFF. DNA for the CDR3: TGTGCCAGCAGGCCTGAGCTAGGAAAACTGTTTTTT.